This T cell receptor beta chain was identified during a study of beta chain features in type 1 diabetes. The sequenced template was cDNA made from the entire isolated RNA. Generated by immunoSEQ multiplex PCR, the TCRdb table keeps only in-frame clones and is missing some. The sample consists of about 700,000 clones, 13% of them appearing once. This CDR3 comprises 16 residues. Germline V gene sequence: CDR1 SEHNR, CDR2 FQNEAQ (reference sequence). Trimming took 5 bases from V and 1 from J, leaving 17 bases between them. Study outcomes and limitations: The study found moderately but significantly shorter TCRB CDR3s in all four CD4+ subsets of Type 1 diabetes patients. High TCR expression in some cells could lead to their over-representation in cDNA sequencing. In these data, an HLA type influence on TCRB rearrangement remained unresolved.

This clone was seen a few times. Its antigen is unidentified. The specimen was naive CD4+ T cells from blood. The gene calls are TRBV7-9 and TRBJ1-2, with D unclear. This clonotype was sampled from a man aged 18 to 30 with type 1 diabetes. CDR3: CASSPRPPSLNYGYTF. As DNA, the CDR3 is TGTGCCAGCAGCCCCCGGCCACCCTCCCTTAACTATGGCTACACCTTC. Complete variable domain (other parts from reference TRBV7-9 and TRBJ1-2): DTGVSQNPRHKITKRGQNVTFRCDPISEHNRLYWYRQTLGQGPEFLTYFQNEAQLEKSRLLSDRFSAERPKGSFSTLEIQRTEQGDSAMYLCASSPRPPSLNYGYTFGSGTRLTVV.